This entry describes one TCR beta chain. This specimen comes from a study of blood T cells in healthy people across ages. Through a sample-barcoded 5' primer and a J-beta primer mix, a second PCR was run for roughly 6 to 12 cycles. MiXCR was run by TCRdb on the 5' RACE reads, yielding one entry per CDR3 protein. The sample contains roughly 1 million distinct CDR3 sequences, 20% to 25% of which appear only once. For every donor, a draw yielded about 10 milliliters of peripheral blood. Trimming removed 6 bases from V and 8 bases from J, with 16 bases in between. Germline V gene data show CDR1 as DFQATT and CDR2 as SNEGSKA (reference sequence). The CDR3 spans 12 residues. These same data were also listed under a study on T cells of mothers and their children. That work states: Study donors consisted of three healthy Caucasian mothers and their six children.

The origin of this receptor is a girl under 10 years old in good health. Sequencing was carried out using blood. J is TRBJ1-2 and V is TRBV20-1, with TRBD1 as a possible D gene (6 bases). The CDR3 sequence: CSARGDLGGYTF. The CDR3 nucleotides read TGCAGTGCCAGGGGAGACTTGGGCGGCTACACCTTC.